This T cell receptor beta chain was retrieved from a study of T cell responses to AZD1222 COVID-19 vaccine. Trimming removed 4 bases at V and 0 bases at J, with 14 bases between. The CDR3 loop spans 15 amino acids. The protocol was immunoSEQ multiplex PCR, while the TCRdb copy is restricted to in-frame clones and leaves out a portion. The table records about 210,000 clones, 85% to 95% of them present only once. Findings and caveats of the study: Clonal diversity was possibly underestimated, and white British individuals and females predominated among donors. Targets within unmutated variant regions were reportedly found for nearly half of spike-specific TCRs. Baseline seropositivity characterized only a handful of AZD1222 recipients. Following two doses of AZD1222, Spike-specific TCR breadth and depth rose.

A word on this clone: Its antigen is as yet unknown.

The clonotype was recovered from an adult in good health. The genes are TRBV5-3 and TRBJ2-7; tentative D call: TRBD2 (6 bases). TRBV5-3 carries the ORF label, with uncertain function. The sequencing here drew on peripheral blood, taken on day 0 of AZD1222 vaccination. The CDR3 DNA sequence: TGTGCCAGAAGCCCTCGCGGGGTAGGCTCCTACGAGCAGTACTTC. Its protein is CARSPRGVGSYEQYF.